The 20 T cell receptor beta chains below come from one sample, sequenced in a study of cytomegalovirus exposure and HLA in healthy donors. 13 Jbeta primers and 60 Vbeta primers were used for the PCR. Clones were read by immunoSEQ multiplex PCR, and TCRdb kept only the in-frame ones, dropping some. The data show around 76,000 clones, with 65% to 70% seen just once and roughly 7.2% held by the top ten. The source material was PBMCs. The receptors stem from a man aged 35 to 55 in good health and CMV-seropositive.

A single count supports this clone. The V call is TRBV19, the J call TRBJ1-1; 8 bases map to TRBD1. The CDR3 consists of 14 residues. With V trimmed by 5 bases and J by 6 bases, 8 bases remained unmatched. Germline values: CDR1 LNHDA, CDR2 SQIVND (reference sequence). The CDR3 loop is CASSPNQGASEAFF. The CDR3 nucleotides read TGTGCCAGTAGTCCGAACCAGGGGGCCTCTGAAGCTTTCTTT.

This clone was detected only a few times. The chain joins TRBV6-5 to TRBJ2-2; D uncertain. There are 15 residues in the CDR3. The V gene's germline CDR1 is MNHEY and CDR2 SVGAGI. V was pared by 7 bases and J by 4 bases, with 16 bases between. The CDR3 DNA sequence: TGTGCCAGCACCCACGGCCACTCGGGCACCGGGGAGCTGTTTTTT. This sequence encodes CASTHGHSGTGELFF.

The CDR3 sequence is CASSGAAGAEAFF. In nucleotides, the CDR3 is TGTGCCAGCAGTGGGGCCGCGGGCGCTGAAGCTTTCTTT. V gene TRBV25-1 combines with J gene TRBJ1-1; the D is unclear. Trimming removed 4 bases at V and 6 bases at J, with 12 bases between. Per germline, CDR1 MGHDK and CDR2 SYGVNS. The length of the CDR3 is 13 residues.

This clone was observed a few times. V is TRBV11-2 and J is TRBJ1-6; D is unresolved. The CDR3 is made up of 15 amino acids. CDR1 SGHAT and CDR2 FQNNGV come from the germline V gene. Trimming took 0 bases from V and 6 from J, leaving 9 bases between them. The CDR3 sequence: CASSLEGGLNSPLHF. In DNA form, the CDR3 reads TGTGCCAGCAGCTTAGAGGGAGGCCTTAATTCACCCCTCCACTTT.

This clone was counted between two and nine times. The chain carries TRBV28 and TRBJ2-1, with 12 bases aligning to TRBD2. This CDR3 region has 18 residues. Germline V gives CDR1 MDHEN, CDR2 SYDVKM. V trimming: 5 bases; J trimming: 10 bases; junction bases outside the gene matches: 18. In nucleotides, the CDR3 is TGTGCCAGCAGTCCCCACGGGCTAGCGGGAGGGCCCGATCGGGAGCAGTTCTTC. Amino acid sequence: CASSPHGLAGGPDREQFF. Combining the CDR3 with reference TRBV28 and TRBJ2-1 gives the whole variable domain DVKVTQSSRYLVKRTGEKVFLECVQDMDHENMFWYRQDPGLGLRLIYFSYDVKMKEKGDIPEGYSVSREKKERFSLILESASTNQTSMYLCASSPHGLAGGPDREQFFGPGTRLTVL.

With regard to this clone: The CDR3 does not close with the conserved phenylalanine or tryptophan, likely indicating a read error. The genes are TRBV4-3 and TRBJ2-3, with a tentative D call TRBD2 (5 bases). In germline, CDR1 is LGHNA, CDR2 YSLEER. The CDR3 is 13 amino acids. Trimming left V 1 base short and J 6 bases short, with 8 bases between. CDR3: CASSQVEVDTQYV. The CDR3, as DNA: TGCGCCAGCAGCCAAGTGGAGGTGGATACGCAGTATGTT.

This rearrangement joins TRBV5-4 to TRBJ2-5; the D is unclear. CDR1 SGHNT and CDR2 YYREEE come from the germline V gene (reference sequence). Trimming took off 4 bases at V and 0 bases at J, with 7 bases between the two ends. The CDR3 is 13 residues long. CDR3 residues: CASSPEYQETQYF. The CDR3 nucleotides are TGTGCCAGCAGCCCCGAGTACCAAGAGACCCAGTACTTC.

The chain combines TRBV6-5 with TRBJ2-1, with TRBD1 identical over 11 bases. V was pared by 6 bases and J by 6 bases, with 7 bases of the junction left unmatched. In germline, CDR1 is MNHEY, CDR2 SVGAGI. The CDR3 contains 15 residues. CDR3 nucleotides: TGTGCCAGCAGCCCTGGACAGGGGGCGCGCAATGAGCAGTTCTTC. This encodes CASSPGQGARNEQFF.

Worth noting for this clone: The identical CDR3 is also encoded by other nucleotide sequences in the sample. The CDR3 sequence: CSARGPSGALNTEAFF. The CDR3, as DNA: TGCAGCGCCCGAGGCCCGTCAGGGGCTCTGAACACTGAAGCTTTCTTT. The chain couples TRBV29-1 to TRBJ1-1; D is perhaps TRBD1 (6 bases). The CDR3 consists of 16 residues. The ends were cut back, 7 bases at V and 0 bases at J, with 21 bases in the middle. CDR1 is SQVTM and CDR2 is ANQGSEA in the germline V gene.

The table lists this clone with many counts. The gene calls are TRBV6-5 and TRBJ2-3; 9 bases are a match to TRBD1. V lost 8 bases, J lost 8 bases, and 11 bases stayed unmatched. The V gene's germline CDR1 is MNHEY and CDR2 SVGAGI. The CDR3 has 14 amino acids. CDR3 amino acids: CASSPGQGVGTQYF. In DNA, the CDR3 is TGTGCCAGCTCGCCGGGACAGGGTGTGGGTACGCAGTATTTT.

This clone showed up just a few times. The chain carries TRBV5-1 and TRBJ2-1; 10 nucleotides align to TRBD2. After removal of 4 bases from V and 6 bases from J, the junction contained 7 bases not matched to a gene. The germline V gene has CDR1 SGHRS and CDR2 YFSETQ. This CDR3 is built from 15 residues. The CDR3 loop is CASSRTGLAANEQFF. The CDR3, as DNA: TGCGCCAGCAGCCGGACCGGACTAGCGGCCAATGAGCAGTTCTTC.

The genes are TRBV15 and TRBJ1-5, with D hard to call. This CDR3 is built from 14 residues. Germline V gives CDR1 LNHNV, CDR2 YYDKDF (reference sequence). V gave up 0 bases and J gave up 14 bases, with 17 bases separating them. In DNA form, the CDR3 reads TGTGCCACCAGCAGAGATGGAGTAGCGGGTTCGGAGCATTTT. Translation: CATSRDGVAGSEHF.

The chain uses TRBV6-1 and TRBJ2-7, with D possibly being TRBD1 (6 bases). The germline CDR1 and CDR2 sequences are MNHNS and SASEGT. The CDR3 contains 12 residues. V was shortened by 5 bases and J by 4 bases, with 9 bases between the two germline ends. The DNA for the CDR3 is TGTGCCAGCAGTCCACAGGGTTACGAGCAGTACTTC. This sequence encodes CASSPQGYEQYF.

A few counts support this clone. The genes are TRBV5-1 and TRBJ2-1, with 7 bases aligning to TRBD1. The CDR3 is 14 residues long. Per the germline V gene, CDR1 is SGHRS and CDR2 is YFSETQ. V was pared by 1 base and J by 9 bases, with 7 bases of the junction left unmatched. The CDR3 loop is CASSLRTGWGEQFF. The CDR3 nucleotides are TGCGCCAGCAGCTTGAGGACAGGATGGGGTGAGCAGTTCTTC. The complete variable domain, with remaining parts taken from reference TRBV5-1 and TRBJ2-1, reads KAGVTQTPRYLIKTRGQQVTLSCSPISGHRSVSWYQQTPGQGLQFLFEYFSETQRNKGNFPGRFSGRQFSNSRSEMNVSTLELGDSALYLCASSLRTGWGEQFFGPGTRLTVL.

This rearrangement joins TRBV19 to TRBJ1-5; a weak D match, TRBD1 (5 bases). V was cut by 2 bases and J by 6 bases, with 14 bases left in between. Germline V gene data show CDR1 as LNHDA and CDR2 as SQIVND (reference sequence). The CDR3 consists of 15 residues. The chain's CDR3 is CASSITAGPGQPQHF. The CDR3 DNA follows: TGTGCCAGTAGTATAACCGCAGGGCCCGGTCAGCCCCAGCATTTT.

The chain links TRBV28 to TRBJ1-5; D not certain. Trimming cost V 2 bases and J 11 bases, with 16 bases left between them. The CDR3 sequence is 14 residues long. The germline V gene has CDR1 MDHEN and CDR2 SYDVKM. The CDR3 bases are TGTGCCAGCAGTTTAGTTCCCCCCTCAGGAACCCAGCATTTT. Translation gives CASSLVPPSGTQHF.

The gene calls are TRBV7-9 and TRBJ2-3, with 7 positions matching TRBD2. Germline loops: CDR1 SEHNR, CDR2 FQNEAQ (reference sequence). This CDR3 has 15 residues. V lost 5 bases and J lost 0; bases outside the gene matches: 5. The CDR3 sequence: CASSGGVYSTDTQYF. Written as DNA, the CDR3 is TGTGCCAGCAGCGGGGGGGTCTATAGCACAGATACGCAGTATTTT.

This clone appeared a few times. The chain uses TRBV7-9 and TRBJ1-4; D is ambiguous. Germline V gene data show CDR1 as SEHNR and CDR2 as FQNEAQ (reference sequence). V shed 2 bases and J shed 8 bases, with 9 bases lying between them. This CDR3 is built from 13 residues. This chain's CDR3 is CASSLPGNEKLFF. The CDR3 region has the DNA TGTGCCAGCAGCTTACCGGGGAACGAAAAACTGTTTTTT.

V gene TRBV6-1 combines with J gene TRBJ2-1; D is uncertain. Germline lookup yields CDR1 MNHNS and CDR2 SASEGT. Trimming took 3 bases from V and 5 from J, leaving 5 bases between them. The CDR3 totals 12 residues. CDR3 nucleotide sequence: TGTGCCAGCAGTGAGTATAACAATGAGCAGTTCTTC. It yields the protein CASSEYNNEQFF.

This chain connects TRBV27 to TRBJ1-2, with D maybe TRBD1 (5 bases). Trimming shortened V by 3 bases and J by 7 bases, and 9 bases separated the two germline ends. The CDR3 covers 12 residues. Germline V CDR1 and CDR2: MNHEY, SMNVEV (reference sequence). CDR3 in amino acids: CASSLSGTGYTF. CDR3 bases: TGTGCCAGCAGTTTGAGCGGGACTGGCTACACCTTC.